These 26 T cell receptor beta chains were all obtained from the same sample, sequenced in a study of cytomegalovirus exposure and HLA in healthy donors. Use of 60 Vbeta and 13 Jbeta primers characterized the PCR. The assay was immunoSEQ multiplex PCR, and TCRdb's table has in-frame clones only and misses some. The sample shows roughly 160,000 clones, roughly 70% of them seen only once. Sequences were obtained from PBMCs. The origin of the receptors is a girl aged 5 to 17 in good health and CMV-seronegative.

V gene TRBV7-9 combines with J gene TRBJ2-7, with 7 bases that match TRBD1. The CDR3 length is 15 residues. The germline V gene has CDR1 SEHNR and CDR2 FQNEAQ (reference sequence). Unmatched junction bases numbered 10, after V lost 5 bases and J lost 3 bases. CDR3 in DNA: TGTGCCAGCAGCACCCAGGGGGTTAGGGGCTACGAGCAGTACTTC. It codes for CASSTQGVRGYEQYF.

This clone was observed a handful of times. The chain joins TRBV5-1 to TRBJ2-3, with TRBD2 as a possible D gene (5 bases). This CDR3 is 14 amino acids long. Germline CDR1 reads SGHRS; CDR2 reads YFSETQ. The ends were cut back, 4 bases at V and 5 bases at J, with 14 bases in the middle. CDR3 in amino acids: CASSPSSRGDTQYF. Here the CDR3 DNA reads TGCGCCAGCAGCCCTAGCTCCCGCGGAGATACGCAGTATTTT. Full variable domain (rest looked up from reference TRBV5-1 and TRBJ2-3): KAGVTQTPRYLIKTRGQQVTLSCSPISGHRSVSWYQQTPGQGLQFLFEYFSETQRNKGNFPGRFSGRQFSNSRSEMNVSTLELGDSALYLCASSPSSRGDTQYFGPGTRLTVL.

The chain combines TRBV5-6 with TRBJ1-5; TRBD1 matches at 9 bases. The V gene's germline CDR1 is SGHDT and CDR2 YYEEEE. The CDR3 covers 15 residues. V gave up 0 bases and J gave up 5 bases; unmatched junction bases: 3. This CDR3 is CASSLATGGHQPQHF. DNA of the CDR3: TGTGCCAGCAGCTTGGCGACAGGGGGTCATCAGCCCCAGCATTTT.

This sequence joins TRBV5-6 and TRBJ2-5; tentatively, D is TRBD2 (5 bases). The end of the DNA aligns better with TRBJ2-7, so the J call may be wrong. This CDR3 spans 14 amino acids. Germline CDR1 and CDR2: SGHDT and YYEEEE. CDR3 sequence (DNA): TGTGCCAGCTCCGTCGGGATAACCCCTTACGAGCAGTACTTC. It translates to CASSVGITPYEQYF.

About this clone itself: At one end, the junction sequence differs from germline, possibly due to a read error. The chain joins TRBV29-1 to TRBJ1-1; TRBD1 matches 8 bases. The CDR3 runs 14 residues. Germline V gene lookup returns CDR1 SQVTM and CDR2 ANQGSEA. The chain's CDR3 is CSVERTGRNAEAFF. The CDR3 bases are TGCAGCGTTGAAAGGACAGGGAGGAACGCTGAAGCTTTCTTT.

The V call is TRBV19, the J call TRBJ2-2; a possible D gene is TRBD2 (5 bases). The CDR3 runs 17 residues. Trimming removed 1 base from V and 4 bases from J, with 16 bases in between. Germline V gives CDR1 LNHDA, CDR2 SQIVND (reference sequence). CDR3 loop: CASSIGAVAGFTGELFF. The CDR3, as DNA: TGTGCCAGTAGTATAGGAGCGGTCGCAGGATTCACCGGGGAGCTGTTTTTT.

CDR3 in DNA: TGCGCCAGCAGCTTGGAAAGCGGAGGCAATCAGCCCCAGCATTTT. Residues: CASSLESGGNQPQHF. V and J are TRBV5-1 and TRBJ1-5; D gene uncertain. There are 15 residues in the CDR3. The germline V and J ends were trimmed by 0 bases and 2 bases, with 9 bases remaining between them. Per germline, CDR1 SGHRS and CDR2 YFSETQ.

The chain has TRBV9 and TRBJ2-2; 7 bases map to TRBD1. The CDR3 length is 15 residues. From germline, CDR1 is SGDLS and CDR2 YYNGEE. V was clipped by 3 bases and J by 7 bases; unmatched bases: 9. CDR3 coding DNA: TGTGCCAGCAGCGGGGTACAGGGGTTGGTCGGGGAGCTGTTTTTT. Amino acids: CASSGVQGLVGELFF.

The chain employs TRBV10-1 and TRBJ2-3; D might be TRBD1 (6 bases). CDR1 WNHNN and CDR2 SYGVQD come from the germline V gene (reference sequence). The CDR3 covers 14 residues. Trimming removed 3 bases at V and 2 bases at J, with 9 bases between. The CDR3 nucleotides are TGCGCCAGCAGTGATACAGGGTCCACAGATACGCAGTATTTT. Its translation is CASSDTGSTDTQYF.

This chain uses TRBV5-1 with TRBJ2-3; D remains ambiguous. The germline V gene has CDR1 SGHRS and CDR2 YFSETQ. Trimming stripped 7 bases from V and 0 bases from J, with 18 bases between. The CDR3 runs to 16 residues. The CDR3 sequence is CASGGAATSSTDTQYF. CDR3 coding DNA: TGCGCCAGCGGCGGTGCGGCCACGAGTAGCACAGATACGCAGTATTTT. The full variable domain, its missing parts supplied by reference TRBV5-1 and TRBJ2-3, is KAGVTQTPRYLIKTRGQQVTLSCSPISGHRSVSWYQQTPGQGLQFLFEYFSETQRNKGNFPGRFSGRQFSNSRSEMNVSTLELGDSALYLCASGGAATSSTDTQYFGPGTRLTVL.

V and J are TRBV19 and TRBJ1-4; D uncertain. V dropped 0 bases and J dropped 0 bases, with 5 bases sitting between them. The CDR3 loop spans 15 amino acids. The V gene's germline CDR1 is LNHDA and CDR2 SQIVND (reference sequence). The CDR3 region has the DNA TGTGCCAGTAGTATAGAACGGGCAACTAATGAAAAACTGTTTTTT. It specifies CASSIERATNEKLFF.

This clone has a single count. The chain joins TRBV2 to TRBJ1-1; D is perhaps TRBD1 (5 bases). CDR3 length equals 13 residues. Looked up from germline, CDR1 is SNHLY and CDR2 is FYNNEI. V was pared by 2 bases and J by 5 bases, with 9 bases between. In nucleotides, the CDR3 is TGTGCCAGCAGTGAACAGGGAGGGACTGAAGCTTTCTTT. Protein sequence: CASSEQGGTEAFF.

The gene calls are TRBV19 and TRBJ1-6, with TRBD1 matching 9 bases. Germline loops: CDR1 LNHDA, CDR2 SQIVND (reference sequence). After removal of 9 bases from V and 7 bases from J, the junction contained 4 bases not matched to a gene. The CDR3 runs 13 residues. CDR3 bases: TGTGCCAGCAGGACAGGGGTCAATTCACCCCTCCACTTT. Amino acid sequence: CASRTGVNSPLHF. Using reference TRBV19 and TRBJ1-6 for the parts outside the CDR3, the full variable domain is DGGITQSPKYLFRKEGQNVTLSCEQNLNHDAMYWYRQDPGQGLRLIYYSQIVNDFQKGDIAEGYSVSREKKESFPLTVTSAQKNPTAFYLCASRTGVNSPLHFGNGTRLTVT.

This clone has a handful of counts. This sequence joins TRBV15 and TRBJ1-2; D is uncertain. The CDR3 extends over 15 amino acids. V lost 0 bases and J 4 bases, leaving 12 bases between the germline ends. Germline-derived CDR1 and CDR2 are LNHNV and YYDKDF (reference sequence). The CDR3 DNA reads TGTGCCACCAGCAGAGATCGGGGAGACGTCTATGGCTACACCTTC. It is translated as CATSRDRGDVYGYTF.

This chain links TRBV28 with TRBJ1-5; 12 positions match TRBD1. Looked up from germline, CDR1 is MDHEN and CDR2 is SYDVKM. The CDR3 consists of 15 residues. The junction had 5 bases not matched to a gene; V was cut back by 5 bases and J by 6 bases. CDR3 nucleotide sequence: TGTGCCAGCAGTCCGGGACAGGGGGCTTTTCAGCCCCAGCATTTT. This codes for CASSPGQGAFQPQHF.

The chain uses TRBV9 and TRBJ2-7; 9 nucleotides match TRBD1. V dropped 3 bases and J dropped 0; count of bases not matched to a gene: 4. The germline gives CDR1 SGDLS, CDR2 YYNGEE. The CDR3 runs to 15 residues. CDR3 bases: TGTGCCAGCAGCGGGACAGGGGACGTCTCCTACGAGCAGTACTTC. This codes for CASSGTGDVSYEQYF. The entire variable domain, with the rest obtained from reference TRBV9 and TRBJ2-7, is as follows: DSGVTQTPKHLITATGQRVTLRCSPRSGDLSVYWYQQSLDQGLQFLIQYYNGEERAKGNILERFSAQQFPDLHSELNLSSLELGDSALYFCASSGTGDVSYEQYFGPGTRLTVT.

This clone has a handful of counts. The chain uses TRBV23-1 and TRBJ2-7, with 9 positions matching TRBD1. TRBV23-1 is given ORF status, its function remaining uncertain. The trim removed 6 bases at V and 7 bases at J, leaving 13 bases unmatched. The CDR3 loop spans 15 amino acids. The CDR3 protein is CASSRSRDRDQEQYF. DNA of the CDR3: TGCGCCAGCAGCCGAAGCCGGGACAGGGATCAAGAGCAGTACTTC.

The chain carries TRBV12-5 and TRBJ2-7; 8 bases match TRBD1. CDR1 and CDR2 from the germline V gene are LGHNT and FRNRAP. The CDR3 consists of 16 residues. The trim removed 2 bases at V and 3 bases at J, leaving 9 bases unmatched. In DNA form, the CDR3 reads TGTGCTAGTGGTTTGTTTTGGCCGGGACAGGTCTACGAGCAGTACTTC. As protein: CASGLFWPGQVYEQYF.

The rearrangement links TRBV29-1 to TRBJ2-1; D gene unclear. From germline, CDR1 is SQVTM and CDR2 ANQGSEA. The CDR3 loop spans 11 amino acids. V shed 4 bases and J shed 7 bases, with 8 bases lying between them. CDR3 sequence (DNA): TGCAGCGTTGCCAGACAAAATGAGCAGTTCTTC. Translated: CSVARQNEQFF.

V and J are TRBV6-1 and TRBJ2-5; no reliable D call. The DNA end is more similar to TRBJ2-7, so the J call may be wrong. Germline CDR1 is MNHNS and CDR2 is SASEGT. This CDR3 has 11 residues. The CDR3 DNA reads as TGTGCCAGCATGAGAACCTACGAGCAGTACTTC. The encoded protein is CASMRTYEQYF.

The DNA for the CDR3 is TGTGCCAGCAGGACCGGGACAGGGATGAACACTGAAGCTTTCTTT. It codes for CASRTGTGMNTEAFF. The chain couples TRBV11-2 to TRBJ1-1; TRBD1 agrees at 9 bases. Trimming cost V 6 bases and J 0 bases; bases outside gene matches: 5. The CDR3 loop spans 15 amino acids. Germline CDR1 SGHAT, CDR2 FQNNGV.

The chain uses TRBV19 and TRBJ2-1; perhaps TRBD1 as D (6 bases). Trimming removed 6 bases from V and 9 bases from J, with 21 bases in between. This CDR3 is built from 15 residues. Germline V gives CDR1 LNHDA, CDR2 SQIVND (reference sequence). CDR3 protein: CASSPSLTGRSEQFF. The CDR3 nucleotides read TGTGCCAGTAGCCCTTCTTTGACAGGAAGGAGTGAGCAGTTCTTC.

This chain joins TRBV5-1 and TRBJ2-7; TRBD1 matches 7 bases. This CDR3 is built from 13 residues. With V trimmed by 0 bases and J by 7 bases, 4 bases remained unmatched. Germline CDR1 reads SGHRS; CDR2 reads YFSETQ. The CDR3 region is CASSLGDRREQYF. The CDR3 DNA reads TGCGCCAGCAGCTTGGGGGACAGACGAGAGCAGTACTTC.

The chain couples TRBV7-9 to TRBJ2-2, with 10 bases identical to TRBD2. The CDR3 totals 17 residues. Germline CDR1 and CDR2: SEHNR and FQNEAQ (reference sequence). Trimming took 5 bases from V and 7 from J; bases not matched to a gene: 13. CDR3 residues: CASSNTGASGGIGELFF. The CDR3 DNA reads as TGTGCCAGCAGCAACACTGGGGCTAGCGGGGGAATCGGGGAGCTGTTTTTT.

This clone was observed a handful of times. The chain is built from TRBV5-6 and TRBJ1-2, with TRBD1 identical over 9 bases. V lost 3 bases to trimming and J lost 13 bases; unmatched junction nucleotides: 7. This CDR3 is built from 12 residues. Germline CDR1 is SGHDT and CDR2 is YYEEEE. This chain's CDR3 is CASSSLDRGITF. Written as DNA, the CDR3 is TGTGCCAGCAGCTCTCTGGACAGGGGCATCACCTTC.

The rearrangement links TRBV29-1 to TRBJ2-7, with D possibly TRBD1 on 5 matching bases. Trimming removed 4 bases at V and 2 bases at J, with 15 bases between. The germline V gene encodes CDR1 SQVTM and CDR2 ANQGSEA. The CDR3 runs 14 residues. The chain's CDR3 is CSVGSQGPPYEQYF. The CDR3, as DNA: TGCAGCGTTGGATCTCAGGGTCCCCCCTACGAGCAGTACTTC.